Included here is one T cell receptor beta chain sequence, with context. TCRdb keeps only in-frame clones here, not all; method: immunoSEQ multiplex PCR. The table has 250,000 to 300,000 clones, around 88% seen once. The source of the sample is a study of blood T cell repertoires in COVID-19. The CDR3 has 13 amino acids. CDR1 is SEHNR, CDR2 FQNEAQ, per germline (reference sequence). V was clipped by 5 bases and J by 8 bases; unmatched bases: 8. The chain links TRBV7-9 to TRBJ1-2; TRBD1 matches 7 bases. Sequencing was done on a sample of PBMCs or T cells enriched from blood (not recorded which). The origin of this receptor is a man between 40 and 49 years old who had recovered from COVID-19. The DNA for the CDR3 is TGTGCCAGCAGCAAGACAGGGTACAGCGGCTACACCTTC. It is translated as CASSKTGYSGYTF.